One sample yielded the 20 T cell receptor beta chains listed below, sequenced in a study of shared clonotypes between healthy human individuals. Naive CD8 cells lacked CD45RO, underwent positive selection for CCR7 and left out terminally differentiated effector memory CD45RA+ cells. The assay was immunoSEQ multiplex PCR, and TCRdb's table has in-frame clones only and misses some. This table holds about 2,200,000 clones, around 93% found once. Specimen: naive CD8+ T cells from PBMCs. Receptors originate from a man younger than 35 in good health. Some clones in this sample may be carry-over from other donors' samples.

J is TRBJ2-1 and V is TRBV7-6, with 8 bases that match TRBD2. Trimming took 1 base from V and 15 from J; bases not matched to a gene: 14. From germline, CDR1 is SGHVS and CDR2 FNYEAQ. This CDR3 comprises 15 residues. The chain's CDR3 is CASSLGDLSGVGRFF. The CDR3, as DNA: TGTGCCAGCAGCTTAGGGGACCTTAGCGGGGTAGGGCGGTTCTTC.

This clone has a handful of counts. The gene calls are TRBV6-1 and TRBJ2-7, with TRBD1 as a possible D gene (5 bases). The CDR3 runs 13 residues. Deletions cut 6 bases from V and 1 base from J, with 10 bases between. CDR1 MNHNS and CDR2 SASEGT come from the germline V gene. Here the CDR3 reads CASSGRASYEQYF. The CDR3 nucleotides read TGTGCCAGCAGCGGCAGGGCATCCTACGAGCAGTACTTC.

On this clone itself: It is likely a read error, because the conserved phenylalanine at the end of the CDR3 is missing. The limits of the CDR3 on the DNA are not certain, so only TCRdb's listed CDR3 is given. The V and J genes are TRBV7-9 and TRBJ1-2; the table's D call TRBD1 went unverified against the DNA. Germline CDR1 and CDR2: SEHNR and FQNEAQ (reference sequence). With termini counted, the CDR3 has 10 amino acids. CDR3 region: CASSLDPPGA.

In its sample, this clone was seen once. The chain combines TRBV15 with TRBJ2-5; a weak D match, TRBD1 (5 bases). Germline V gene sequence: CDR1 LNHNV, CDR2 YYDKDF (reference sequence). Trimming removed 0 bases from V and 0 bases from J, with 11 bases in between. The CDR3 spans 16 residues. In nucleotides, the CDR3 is TGTGCCACCAGCAGAGATGATTCAGGGAACCAAGAGACCCAGTACTTC. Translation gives CATSRDDSGNQETQYF. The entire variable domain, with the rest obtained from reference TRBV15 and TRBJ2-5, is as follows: DAMVIQNPRYQVTQFGKPVTLSCSQTLNHNVMYWYQQKSSQAPKLLFHYYDKDFNNEADTPDNFQSRRPNTSFCFLDIRSPGLGDTAMYLCATSRDDSGNQETQYFGPGTRLLVL.

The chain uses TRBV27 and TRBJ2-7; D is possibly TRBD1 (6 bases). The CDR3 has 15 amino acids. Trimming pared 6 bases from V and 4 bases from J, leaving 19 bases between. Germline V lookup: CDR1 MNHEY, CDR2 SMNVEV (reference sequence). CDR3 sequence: CASSPMGRTAYEQYF. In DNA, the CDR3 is TGTGCCAGCAGCCCTATGGGAAGGACAGCTTACGAGCAGTACTTC.

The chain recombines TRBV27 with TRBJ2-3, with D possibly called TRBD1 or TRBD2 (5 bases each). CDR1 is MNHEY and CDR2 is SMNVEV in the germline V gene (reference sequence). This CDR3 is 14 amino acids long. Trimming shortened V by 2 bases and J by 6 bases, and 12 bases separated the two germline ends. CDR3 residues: CASSLIRDADTQYF. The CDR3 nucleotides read TGTGCCAGCAGTTTAATCCGGGACGCGGATACGCAGTATTTT.

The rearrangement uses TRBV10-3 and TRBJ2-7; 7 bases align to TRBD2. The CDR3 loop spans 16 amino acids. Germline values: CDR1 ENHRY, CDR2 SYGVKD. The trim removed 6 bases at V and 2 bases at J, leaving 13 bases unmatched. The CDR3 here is CAISPTSDLGTYEQYF. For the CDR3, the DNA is TGTGCCATCAGCCCCACTAGCGACCTTGGAACCTACGAGCAGTACTTC.

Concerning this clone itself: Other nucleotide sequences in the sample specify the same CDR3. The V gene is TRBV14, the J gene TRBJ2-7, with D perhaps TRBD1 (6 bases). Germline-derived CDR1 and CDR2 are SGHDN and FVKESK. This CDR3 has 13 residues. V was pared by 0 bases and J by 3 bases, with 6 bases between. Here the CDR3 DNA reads TGTGCCAGCAGCCAAGACAGGGGCTACGAGCAGTACTTC. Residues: CASSQDRGYEQYF. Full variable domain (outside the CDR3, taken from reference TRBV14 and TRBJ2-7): EAGVTQFPSHSVIEKGQTVTLRCDPISGHDNLYWYRRVMGKEIKFLLHFVKESKQDESGMPNNRFLAERTGGTYSTLKVQPAELEDSGVYFCASSQDRGYEQYFGPGTRLTVT.

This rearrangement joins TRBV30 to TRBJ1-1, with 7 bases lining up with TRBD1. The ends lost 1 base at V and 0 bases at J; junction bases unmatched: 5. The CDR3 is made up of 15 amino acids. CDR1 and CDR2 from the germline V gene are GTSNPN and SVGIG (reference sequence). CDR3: CAWSDDREMNTEAFF. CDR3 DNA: TGTGCCTGGAGTGACGACAGGGAAATGAACACTGAAGCTTTCTTT.

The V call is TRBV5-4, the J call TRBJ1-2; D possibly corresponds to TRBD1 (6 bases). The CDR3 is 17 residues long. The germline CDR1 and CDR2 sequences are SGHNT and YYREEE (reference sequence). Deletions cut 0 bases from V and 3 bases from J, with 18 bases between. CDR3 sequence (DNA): TGTGCCAGCAGCTTGGCGGGGGGGGCCTATGTAGACTATGGCTACACCTTC. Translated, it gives CASSLAGGAYVDYGYTF.

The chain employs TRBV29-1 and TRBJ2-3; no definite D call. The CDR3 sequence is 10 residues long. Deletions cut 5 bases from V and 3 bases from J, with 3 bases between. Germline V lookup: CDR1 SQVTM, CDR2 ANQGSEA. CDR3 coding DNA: TGCAGCGTTTGGACAGATACGCAGTATTTT. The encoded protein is CSVWTDTQYF.

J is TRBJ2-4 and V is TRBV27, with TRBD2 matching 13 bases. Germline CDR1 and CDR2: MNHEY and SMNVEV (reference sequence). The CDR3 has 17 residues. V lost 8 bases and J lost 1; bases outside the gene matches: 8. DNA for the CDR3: TGTGCCAGCGCGGGACTAGCGGGATGGGGCGCCAAAAACATTCAGTACTTC. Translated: CASAGLAGWGAKNIQYF.

The CDR3 spells CASTEAGQGLHEQYF. The CDR3 nucleotides are TGCGCCAGCACCGAAGCCGGACAGGGTCTTCACGAGCAGTACTTC. The rearrangement links TRBV10-2 to TRBJ2-7, with TRBD1 identical over 8 bases. V was clipped by 7 bases and J by 5 bases; unmatched bases: 13. The length of the CDR3 is 15 residues. Germline V gene lookup returns CDR1 WSHSY and CDR2 SAAADI.

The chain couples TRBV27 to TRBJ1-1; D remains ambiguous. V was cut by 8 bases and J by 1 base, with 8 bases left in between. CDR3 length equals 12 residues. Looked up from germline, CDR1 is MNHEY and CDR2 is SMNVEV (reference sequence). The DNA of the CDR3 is TGTGCCAGCCATAAGGGGAACACTGAAGCTTTCTTT. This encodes CASHKGNTEAFF.

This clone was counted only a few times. The CDR3 loop reads CASSPPRAEAFF. The CDR3 nucleotides read TGTGCCAGCAGCCCCCCCAGGGCTGAAGCTTTCTTT. The rearrangement uses TRBV7-9 and TRBJ1-1; tentative D call: TRBD1 (5 bases). CDR3 length: 12 residues. CDR1 SEHNR and CDR2 FQNEAQ come from the germline V gene (reference sequence). Trimming pared 5 bases from V and 6 bases from J, leaving 10 bases between.

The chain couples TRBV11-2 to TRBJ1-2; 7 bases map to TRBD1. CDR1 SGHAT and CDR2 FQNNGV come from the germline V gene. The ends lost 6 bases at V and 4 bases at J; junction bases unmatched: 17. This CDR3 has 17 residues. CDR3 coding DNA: TGTGCCAGCAGTATGACCTGGACAGGAGGAGATCCCTATGGCTACACCTTC. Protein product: CASSMTWTGGDPYGYTF.

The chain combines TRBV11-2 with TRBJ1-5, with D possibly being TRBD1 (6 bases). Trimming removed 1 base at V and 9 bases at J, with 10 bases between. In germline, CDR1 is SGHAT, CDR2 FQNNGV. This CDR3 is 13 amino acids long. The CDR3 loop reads CASSLGGGAPQHF. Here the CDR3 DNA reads TGTGCCAGCAGCTTAGGTGGGGGCGCGCCCCAGCATTTT.

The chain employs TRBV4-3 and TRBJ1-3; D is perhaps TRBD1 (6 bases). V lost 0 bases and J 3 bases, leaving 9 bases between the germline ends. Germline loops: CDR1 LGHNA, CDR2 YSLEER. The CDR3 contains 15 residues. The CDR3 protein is CASSQDDRIGNTIYF. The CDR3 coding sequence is TGCGCCAGCAGCCAAGATGACAGGATTGGAAACACCATATATTTT.

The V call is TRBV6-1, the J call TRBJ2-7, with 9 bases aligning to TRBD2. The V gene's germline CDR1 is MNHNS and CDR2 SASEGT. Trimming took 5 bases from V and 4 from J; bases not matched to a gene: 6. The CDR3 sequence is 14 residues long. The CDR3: CASSPGLALYEQYF. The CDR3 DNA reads TGTGCCAGCAGTCCGGGACTAGCCCTTTACGAGCAGTACTTC.

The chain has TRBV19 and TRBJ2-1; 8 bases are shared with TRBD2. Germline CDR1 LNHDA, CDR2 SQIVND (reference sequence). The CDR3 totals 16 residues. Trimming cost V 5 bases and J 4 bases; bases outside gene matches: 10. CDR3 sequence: CASSGTGLGTYNEQFF. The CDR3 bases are TGTGCCAGTAGTGGAACGGGACTAGGGACGTACAATGAGCAGTTCTTC.